This TCR beta chain was obtained from a study of T cell responses to AZD1222 COVID-19 vaccine. As for the study in general: Doses given second, at about 4 or about 12 weeks, were pooled. Study-wide findings and caveats: CD4 TCRs covered the whole spike, strongest at regions 160-218 and 743-854. Females made up more of the donors, who were largely white British, and clonal diversity may have come out too low.

Method: immunoSEQ multiplex PCR; TCRdb's copy keeps in-frame clones and lacks some. The top ten hold roughly 9.8% of the sample, which has under 200,000 clones, roughly 93% seen once. CDR3 length equals 20 residues. In germline, CDR1 is PRHDT, CDR2 FYEKMQ (reference sequence). Trimming took 2 bases from V and 2 from J; bases not matched to a gene: 12. In its sample, this clone was seen once. Its antigen remains unidentified. The sample was peripheral blood, taken on day 0 of AZD1222 vaccination. The sequence was obtained from an adult in good health. The chain joins TRBV13 to TRBJ2-6; 10 bases are shared with TRBD2. This CDR3 is CASSLIGASGSQTGANVLTF. CDR3 bases: TGTGCCAGCAGCTTAATAGGGGCTAGCGGGAGCCAGACTGGGGCCAACGTCCTGACTTTC.